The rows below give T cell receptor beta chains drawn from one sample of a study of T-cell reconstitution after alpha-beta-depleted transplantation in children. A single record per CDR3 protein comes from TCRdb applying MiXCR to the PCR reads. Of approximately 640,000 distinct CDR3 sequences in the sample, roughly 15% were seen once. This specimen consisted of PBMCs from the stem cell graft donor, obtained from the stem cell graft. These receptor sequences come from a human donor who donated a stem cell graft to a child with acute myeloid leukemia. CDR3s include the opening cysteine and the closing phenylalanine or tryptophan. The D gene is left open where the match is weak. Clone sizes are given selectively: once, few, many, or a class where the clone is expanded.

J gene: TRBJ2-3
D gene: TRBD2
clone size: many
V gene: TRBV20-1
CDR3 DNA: TGCAGTGCTAGAGACCTAAAGCGGGGGGGAATAATTTTCCCTAGCACAGATACGCAGTATTTT
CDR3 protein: CSARDLKRGGIIFPSTDTQYF

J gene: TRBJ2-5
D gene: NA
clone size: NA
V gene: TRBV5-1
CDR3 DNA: TGCGCCAGCAGCTTGGAGGGGCTACGCCTCCAAGAGACCCAGTACTTC
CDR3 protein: CASSLEGLRLQETQYF

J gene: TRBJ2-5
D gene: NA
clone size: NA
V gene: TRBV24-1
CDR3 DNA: TGTGCCACCGGGGGGGGCGGGGAGACCCAGTACTTC
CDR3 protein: CATGGGGETQYF

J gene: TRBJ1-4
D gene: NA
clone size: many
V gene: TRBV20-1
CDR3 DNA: TGCAGTGCCCGCTCAACGGGGGGTATTGAAAAACTGTTTTTT
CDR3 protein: CSARSTGGIEKLFF

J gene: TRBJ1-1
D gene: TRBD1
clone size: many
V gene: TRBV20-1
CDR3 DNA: TGCAGTGCTAGAGATGTGCGCGGACAGGGAATTGCTTTCTTT
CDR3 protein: CSARDVRGQGIAFF

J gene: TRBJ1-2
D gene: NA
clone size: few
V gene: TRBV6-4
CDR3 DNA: TGTGCCAGCAGTGACTCCCCAGGGGCGGGCTATGGCTACACCTTC
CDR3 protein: CASSDSPGAGYGYTF

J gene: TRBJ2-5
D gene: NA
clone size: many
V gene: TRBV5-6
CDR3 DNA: TGTGCCAGCAGCTTTGGCGATTTCTGGGAGACCCAGTACTTC
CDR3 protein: CASSFGDFWETQYF

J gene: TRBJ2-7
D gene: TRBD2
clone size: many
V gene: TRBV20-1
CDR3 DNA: TGCAGTGCTAGTCACGGATTGGGAGGGCCCGAGACTCCCTACGAGCAGTACTTC
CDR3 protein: CSASHGLGGPETPYEQYF

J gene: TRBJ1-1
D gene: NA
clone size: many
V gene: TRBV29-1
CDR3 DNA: TGCAGCGTTGCGAAAAGGGTAAACACTGAAGCTTTCTTT
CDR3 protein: CSVAKRVNTEAFF

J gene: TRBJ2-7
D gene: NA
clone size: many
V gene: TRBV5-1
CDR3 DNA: TGCGCCAGCAGCGAAGGGGGGACTCGCTACGAGCAGTACTTC
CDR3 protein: CASSEGGTRYEQYF

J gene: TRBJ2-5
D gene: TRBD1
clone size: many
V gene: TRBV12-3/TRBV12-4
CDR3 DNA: TGTGCCAGCAGCACCGGGACAGGGGTTTGGGAGACCCAGTACTTC
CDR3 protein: CASSTGTGVWETQYF

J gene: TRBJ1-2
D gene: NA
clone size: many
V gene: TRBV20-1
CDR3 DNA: TGCAGTGCTCCCTCCGGGGGGCGGGGTGGCTACACCTTC
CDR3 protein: CSAPSGGRGGYTF

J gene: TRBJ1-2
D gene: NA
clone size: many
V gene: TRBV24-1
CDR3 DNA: TGTGCCACCAGTGATCCAAGGGGGACTAGCTATGGCTACACCTTC
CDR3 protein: CATSDPRGTSYGYTF

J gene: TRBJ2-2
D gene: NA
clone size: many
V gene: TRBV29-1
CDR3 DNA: TGCAGCGTTGAGGGCAGGCCGAACACCGGGGAGCTGTTTTTT
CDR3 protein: CSVEGRPNTGELFF

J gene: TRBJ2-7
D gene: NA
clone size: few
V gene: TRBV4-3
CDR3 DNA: TGCGCCAGCAGCCAAGACGGCTCGTCCTACGAGCAGTACTTC
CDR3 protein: CASSQDGSSYEQYF

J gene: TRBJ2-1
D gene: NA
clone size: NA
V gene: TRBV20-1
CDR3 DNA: TGCAGTGCCGAACGACAGGTCACCAATGAGCAGTTCTTC
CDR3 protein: CSAERQVTNEQFF

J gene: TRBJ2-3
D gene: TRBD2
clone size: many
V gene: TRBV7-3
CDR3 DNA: TGTGCCAGCAGTTCCTCCGGGACTACTGGGGCAGATACGCAGTATTTT
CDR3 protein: CASSSSGTTGADTQYF

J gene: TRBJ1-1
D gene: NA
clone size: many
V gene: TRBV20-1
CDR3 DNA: TGCAGTGCTAGAACGGGAAGGGTCACTGAAGCTTTCTTT
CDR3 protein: CSARTGRVTEAFF

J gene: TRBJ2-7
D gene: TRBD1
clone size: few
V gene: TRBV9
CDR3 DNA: TGTGCCAGCAGCGGACCGACAGGGGGCTTCCACGAGCAGTACTTC
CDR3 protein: CASSGPTGGFHEQYF

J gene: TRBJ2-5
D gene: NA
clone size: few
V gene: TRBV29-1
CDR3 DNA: TGCAGCGTTGACGGGGGCGCAGAGACCCAGTACTTC
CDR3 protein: CSVDGGAETQYF

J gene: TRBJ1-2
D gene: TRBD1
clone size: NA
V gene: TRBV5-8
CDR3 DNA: TGTGCCAGCAGCCCTCGGACAGGGATGAGTAACTATGGCTACACCTTC
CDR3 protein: CASSPRTGMSNYGYTF

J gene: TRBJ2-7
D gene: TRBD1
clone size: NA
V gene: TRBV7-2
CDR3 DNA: TGTGCCAGCAGCGATAGGACAGGGGCATCCTACGAGCAGTACTTC
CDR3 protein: CASSDRTGASYEQYF

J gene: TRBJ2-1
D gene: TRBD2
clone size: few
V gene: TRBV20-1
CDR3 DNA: TGCAGTGCTAGGATAGCGGGGGACGCCAGCCAGTTCTTC
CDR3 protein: CSARIAGDASQFF

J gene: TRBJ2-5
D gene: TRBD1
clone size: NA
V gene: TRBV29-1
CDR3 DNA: TGCAGCGTCCGAGGGACAGACCAAGAGACCCAGTACTTC
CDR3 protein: CSVRGTDQETQYF

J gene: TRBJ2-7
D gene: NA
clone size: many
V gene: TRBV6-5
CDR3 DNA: TGTGCCAGCGGCGCTACCTACGAGCAGTACTTC
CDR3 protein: CASGATYEQYF

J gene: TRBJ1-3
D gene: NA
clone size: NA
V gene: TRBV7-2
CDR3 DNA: TGTGCCAGCAGCCAGGGACTTTCTGGAAACACCATATATTTT
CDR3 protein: CASSQGLSGNTIYF

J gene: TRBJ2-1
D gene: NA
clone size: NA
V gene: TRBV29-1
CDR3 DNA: TGCAGCGTTGAAGATCAGGTTGGGACCTACAATGAGCAGTTCTTC
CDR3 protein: CSVEDQVGTYNEQFF

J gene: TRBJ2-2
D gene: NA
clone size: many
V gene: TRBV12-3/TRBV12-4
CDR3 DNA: TGTGCCAGCAGTTTAAAGCTAGTTGGCGGGGAGCTGTTTTTT
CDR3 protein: CASSLKLVGGELFF

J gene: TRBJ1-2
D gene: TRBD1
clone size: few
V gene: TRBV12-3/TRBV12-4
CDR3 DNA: TGTGCCAGCACCGCCGGGACAGGGTTTTTAGGCTACACCTTC
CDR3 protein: CASTAGTGFLGYTF

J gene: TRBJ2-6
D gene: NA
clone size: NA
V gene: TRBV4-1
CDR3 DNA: TGCGCCAGCAGCCAAGGTTCCGGCAGGGGAAAGGTTGGTGGGGCCAACGTCCTGACTTTC
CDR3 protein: CASSQGSGRGKVGGANVLTF

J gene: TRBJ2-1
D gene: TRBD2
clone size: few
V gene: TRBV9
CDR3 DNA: TGTGCCAGCAGCGTAGGACTAGCTAGCGATGAGCAGTTCTTC
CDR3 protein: CASSVGLASDEQFF

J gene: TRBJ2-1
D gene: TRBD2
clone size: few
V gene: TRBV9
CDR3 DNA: TGTGCCAGCAGCTCCCCCGGGGGGGGCGCAACTACTACCAATGAGCAGTTCTTC
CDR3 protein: CASSSPGGGATTTNEQFF

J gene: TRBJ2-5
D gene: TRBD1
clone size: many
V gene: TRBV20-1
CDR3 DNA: TGCAGTGCTAGAGACCTAGACAGGGGGGGAGAGACCCAGTACTTC
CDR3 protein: CSARDLDRGGETQYF

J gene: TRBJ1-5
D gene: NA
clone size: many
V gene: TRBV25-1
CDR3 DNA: TGTGCCAGCAGTGATTGGGATCAGCCCCAGCATTTT
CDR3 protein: CASSDWDQPQHF

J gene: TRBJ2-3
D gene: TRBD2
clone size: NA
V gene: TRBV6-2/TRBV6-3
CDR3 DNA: TGTGCCAGCAGTCAAACTAGCGGGGGGGGCCCAGATACGCAGTATTTT
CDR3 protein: CASSQTSGGGPDTQYF

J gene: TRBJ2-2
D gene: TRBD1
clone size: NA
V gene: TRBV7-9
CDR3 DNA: TGTGCCAGCAGCTTAGCGAAGACCGGGACAGGGGCCGGGGAGCTGTTTTTT
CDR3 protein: CASSLAKTGTGAGELFF

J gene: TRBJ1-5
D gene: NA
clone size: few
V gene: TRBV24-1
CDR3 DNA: TGTGCCACCAGTGATCCACAGGTGAATCAGCCCCAGCATTTT
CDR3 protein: CATSDPQVNQPQHF

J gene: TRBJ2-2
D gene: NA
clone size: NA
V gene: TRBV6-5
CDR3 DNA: TGTGCCAGCAGTTACAGTATAATCGATAACGGTCGTGGGGAGCTGTTTTTT
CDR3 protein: CASSYSIIDNGRGELFF

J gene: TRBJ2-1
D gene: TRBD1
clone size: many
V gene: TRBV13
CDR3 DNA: TGTGCCAGCAGAAACAGGGGAGCGCAGTTCTTC
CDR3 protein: CASRNRGAQFF

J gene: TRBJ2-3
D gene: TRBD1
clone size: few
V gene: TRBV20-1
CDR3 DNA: TGCAGTGCCCCGGGACAGGGGGCGAGTTATGCAGATACGCAGTATTTT
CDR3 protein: CSAPGQGASYADTQYF

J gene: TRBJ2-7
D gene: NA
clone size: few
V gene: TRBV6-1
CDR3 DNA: TGTGCCAGCAGTGAAGCTCATCAGTCCTATTACGAGCAGTACTTC
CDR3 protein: CASSEAHQSYYEQYF

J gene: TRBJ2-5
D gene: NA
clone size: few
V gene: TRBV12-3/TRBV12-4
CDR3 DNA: TGTGCCAGCAGTGTCAGGGGGGGGCCGGAGACCCAGTACTTC
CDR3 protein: CASSVRGGPETQYF

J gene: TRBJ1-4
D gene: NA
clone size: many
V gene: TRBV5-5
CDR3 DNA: TGTGCCAGCAGCTTAGGACAGCTAAATGAAAAACTGTTTTTT
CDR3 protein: CASSLGQLNEKLFF

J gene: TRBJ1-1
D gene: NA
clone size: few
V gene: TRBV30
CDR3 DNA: TGTGCCTGGAGTCGCAGGAACACTGAAGCTTTCTTT
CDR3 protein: CAWSRRNTEAFF

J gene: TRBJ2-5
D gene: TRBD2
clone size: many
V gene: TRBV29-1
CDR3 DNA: TGCAGCGCCCTACCTAGCTTCGGGGGGGCCCGAGAGACCCAGTACTTC
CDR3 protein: CSALPSFGGARETQYF

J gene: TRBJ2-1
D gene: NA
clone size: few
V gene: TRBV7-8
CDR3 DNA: TGTGCCAGCAGCCAGAACAGTTTTAGCTACAATGAGCAGTTCTTC
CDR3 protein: CASSQNSFSYNEQFF

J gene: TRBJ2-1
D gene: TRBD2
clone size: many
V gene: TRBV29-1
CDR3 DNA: TGCAGCGTCGGGACTAGCGGGCCCAATGAGCAGTTCTTC
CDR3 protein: CSVGTSGPNEQFF

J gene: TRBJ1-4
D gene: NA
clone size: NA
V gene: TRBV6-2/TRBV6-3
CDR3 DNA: TGTGCCAGCAGTACCACGACACCTAATGAAAAACTGTTTTTT
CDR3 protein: CASSTTTPNEKLFF

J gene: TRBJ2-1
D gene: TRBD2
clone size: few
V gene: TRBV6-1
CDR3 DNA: TGTGCCAGCAGCGCGGAGGGCGGGGGGGGCTACAATGAGCAGTTCTTC
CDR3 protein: CASSAEGGGGYNEQFF

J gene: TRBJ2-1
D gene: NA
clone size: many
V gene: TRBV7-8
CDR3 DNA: TGTGCCAGCAGCTTGGAGGGATCGAACTACAATGAGCAGTTCTTC
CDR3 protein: CASSLEGSNYNEQFF

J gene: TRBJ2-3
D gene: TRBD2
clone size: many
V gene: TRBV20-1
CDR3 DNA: TGCAGTGCTAGAGATTTCGGGGGGTATACCACAGATACGCAGTATTTT
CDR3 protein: CSARDFGGYTTDTQYF